A single sample is the source of the 26 T cell receptor beta chains below, sequenced in a study of shared clonotypes between healthy human individuals. The data were produced by immunoSEQ multiplex PCR, yet TCRdb's version contains in-frame clones alone and is incomplete. This sample carries 2 million to 3 million clones, approximately 93% of them seen once, and the ten largest clones take 0.36%. The material sequenced was naive CD4+ T cells from PBMCs. Subset given: CD45RA+ positively selected. All receptors come from a man in his late teens or twenties in good health. Some clones in this sample may be carry-over from other donors' samples.

This chain links TRBV4-2 with TRBJ2-4; tentatively, D is TRBD2 (5 bases). This CDR3 spans 17 amino acids. The V gene lost 1 base and the J gene lost 3 bases, with 16 bases spanning the gap. The germline CDR1 and CDR2 sequences are LGHNA and YNFKEQ. CDR3 in amino acids: CASSQGMAAGGKNIQYF. The CDR3 nucleotides read TGTGCCAGCAGCCAAGGCATGGCGGCAGGAGGCAAAAACATTCAGTACTTC.

This clone was observed a few times. The chain couples TRBV25-1 to TRBJ1-2, with D uncertain. Trimming left V 7 bases short and J 5 bases short, with 17 bases between. The germline gives CDR1 MGHDK, CDR2 SYGVNS. The CDR3 contains 14 residues. The DNA for the CDR3 is TGTGCCAGCATCCTCCAGGCCCCCCAATATGGCTACACCTTC. Amino acids: CASILQAPQYGYTF.

This clone was seen only once. The chain recombines TRBV5-1 with TRBJ1-2; D not resolved. CDR1 and CDR2 from the germline V gene are SGHRS and YFSETQ. This CDR3 has 11 amino acids. The V gene lost 4 bases and the J gene lost 6 bases, with 7 bases spanning the gap. This CDR3 reads CASSNWDGYTF. In DNA, the CDR3 is TGCGCCAGCAGCAATTGGGATGGCTACACCTTC.

The CDR3 reads CASSEGQLQETQYF. The DNA of the CDR3 is TGCGCCAGCAGCGAAGGACAGCTCCAAGAGACCCAGTACTTC. The chain employs TRBV5-1 and TRBJ2-5; perhaps TRBD1 as D (6 bases). CDR3 length: 14 amino acids. Germline CDR1 and CDR2: SGHRS and YFSETQ. The V and J ends lost 4 bases and 1 base respectively, with 11 bases between them.

This rearrangement joins TRBV7-2 to TRBJ1-1; TRBD1 is a possible D gene (6 bases). Germline loops: CDR1 SGHTA, CDR2 FQGNSA. The CDR3 length is 13 residues. V was cut by 2 bases and J by 11 bases, with 15 bases left in between. CDR3 nucleotides: TGTGCCAGCAGCTTAAAAACCGGGACACCCGCTTTCTTT. Its protein product is CASSLKTGTPAFF.

CDR3: CASSRQLNTEAFF. The CDR3, as DNA: TGTGCCAGCAGTCGGCAATTGAACACTGAAGCTTTCTTT. The chain links TRBV6-6 to TRBJ1-1; D remains unclear. V dropped 5 bases and J dropped 0 bases, with 7 bases sitting between them. The germline CDR1 and CDR2 sequences are MNHNY and SVGAGI (reference sequence). This CDR3 has 13 amino acids.

The chain links TRBV27 to TRBJ1-2, with 11 bases lining up with TRBD1. This CDR3 has 15 residues. The germline V gene has CDR1 MNHEY and CDR2 SMNVEV (reference sequence). J gave up 3 bases and V 5 bases, and 5 bases lay outside the gene matches. The CDR3 region is CASSRPGQGDYGYTF. CDR3 in DNA: TGTGCCAGCAGTAGACCGGGACAGGGGGACTATGGCTACACCTTC.

The chain carries TRBV28 and TRBJ1-5; unclear D gene. This CDR3 has 14 residues. With 2 bases removed from V and 0 bases from J, the gap between germline ends came to 5 bases. From germline, CDR1 is MDHEN and CDR2 SYDVKM. The CDR3 DNA reads TGTGCCAGCAGTTTACATTCTAGCAATCAGCCCCAGCATTTT. The encoded protein is CASSLHSSNQPQHF.

The chain has TRBV6-5 and TRBJ2-7; 7 nucleotides agree with TRBD1. Trimming took 3 bases from V and 5 from J; bases not matched to a gene: 7. CDR1 and CDR2 (germline): MNHEY, SVGAGI. The CDR3 consists of 14 residues. For the CDR3, the DNA is TGTGCCAGCAGTTATAAGGGGGCAAGCAACGAGCAGTACTTC. It translates to CASSYKGASNEQYF.

The gene calls are TRBV2 and TRBJ1-3; D not resolved. CDR3 length equals 14 residues. CDR1 is SNHLY and CDR2 is FYNNEI in the germline V gene. The ends were cut back, 6 bases at V and 2 bases at J, with 11 bases in the middle. The CDR3 region has the DNA TGTGCCAGCAGGGCACAAAGGACTGGAAACACCATATATTTT. It is translated as CASRAQRTGNTIYF.

This chain connects TRBV5-1 to TRBJ2-3, with 8 bases lining up with TRBD1. This CDR3 is 16 amino acids long. CDR1 is SGHRS and CDR2 is YFSETQ in the germline V gene. The V gene end was trimmed by 7 bases and the J gene end by 2 bases; junction bases not matched to a gene: 12. The CDR3 sequence: CASGKHSTGATDTQYF. The CDR3 nucleotides read TGCGCCAGCGGAAAACACTCGACAGGGGCCACAGATACGCAGTATTTT.

J is TRBJ2-2 and V is TRBV5-1; 10 bases map to TRBD2. Trimming at V came to 5 bases and at J to 1 base, leaving 5 bases not matched to a gene. Germline CDR1 and CDR2: SGHRS and YFSETQ. The CDR3 is 16 residues long. CDR3 in amino acids: CASRRTSGMNTGELFF. CDR3 coding DNA: TGCGCCAGCAGACGAACTAGCGGGATGAACACCGGGGAGCTGTTTTTT.

CDR3 amino acids: CASSWDRTGKFVGELFF. For the CDR3, the DNA is TGTGCCAGCAGCTGGGATCGGACAGGCAAATTTGTCGGGGAGCTGTTTTTT. J is TRBJ2-2 and V is TRBV5-5, with 7 bases fitting TRBD1. This CDR3 has 17 amino acids. The germline CDR1 and CDR2 sequences are SGHKS and YYEKEE (reference sequence). After removal of 3 bases from V and 7 bases from J, the junction contained 15 bases not matched to a gene.

In the case of this clone: The sample carries other DNA sequences with the same CDR3. This sequence joins TRBV9 and TRBJ2-5; 8 positions agree with TRBD1. J lost 2 bases, V lost 4 bases, and 4 bases had no gene match. Germline loops: CDR1 SGDLS, CDR2 YYNGEE. This CDR3 has 14 amino acids. For the CDR3, the DNA is TGTGCCAGCAGCCCAGGACAGGGTCAAGAGACCCAGTACTTC. It specifies CASSPGQGQETQYF.

The CDR3, as DNA: TGCGCCAGCAGCGGCTCGCGGAGGGGGGTGTCCACTAATGAAAAACTGTTTTTT. Its translation: CASSGSRRGVSTNEKLFF. The chain links TRBV5-1 to TRBJ1-4, with D maybe TRBD1 (6 bases). Germline V gene data show CDR1 as SGHRS and CDR2 as YFSETQ. This CDR3 spans 18 amino acids. Trimming stripped 4 bases from V and 2 bases from J, with 21 bases between.

This chain joins TRBV28 and TRBJ2-5, with a possible D match to TRBD2 (5 bases). Germline V lookup: CDR1 MDHEN, CDR2 SYDVKM. This CDR3 is built from 15 residues. V was shortened by 4 bases and J by 4 bases, with 16 bases between the two germline ends. The CDR3 nucleotides read TGTGCCAGCAGTTCGCCGGATGGGAGCGGAGAGACCCAGTACTTC. Encoded protein: CASSSPDGSGETQYF.

The chain is built from TRBV7-9 and TRBJ2-2; 8 bases fit TRBD1. Looked up from germline, CDR1 is SEHNR and CDR2 is FQNEAQ (reference sequence). This CDR3 contains 15 residues. With V trimmed by 1 base and J by 6 bases, 4 bases remained unmatched. CDR3 DNA: TGTGCCAGCAGCTTAGTGACAGGGGAAGCCGGGGAGCTGTTTTTT. Its translation is CASSLVTGEAGELFF.

The chain joins TRBV18 to TRBJ1-5; D gene ambiguous. This CDR3 comprises 16 residues. Looked up from germline, CDR1 is KGHSH and CDR2 is LQKENI. Trimming stripped 4 bases from V and 1 base from J, with 14 bases between. The CDR3 nucleotides are TGTGCCAGCTCACTAATCCGGACGGAAAGCAATCAGCCCCAGCATTTT. Its translation is CASSLIRTESNQPQHF.

V is TRBV15 and J is TRBJ2-6; D gene unclear. V shed 1 base and J shed 0 bases, with 7 bases lying between them. The CDR3 covers 16 residues. From germline, CDR1 is LNHNV and CDR2 YYDKDF (reference sequence). Written as DNA, the CDR3 is TGTGCCACCAGCAGAGCCTCATCCTCTGGGGCCAACGTCCTGACTTTC. This sequence encodes CATSRASSSGANVLTF. Full variable domain (outside the CDR3, taken from reference TRBV15 and TRBJ2-6): DAMVIQNPRYQVTQFGKPVTLSCSQTLNHNVMYWYQQKSSQAPKLLFHYYDKDFNNEADTPDNFQSRRPNTSFCFLDIRSPGLGDTAMYLCATSRASSSGANVLTFGAGSRLTVL.

Details on this clone: The sample holds other DNA sequences that translate to the same CDR3. The genes are TRBV6-1 and TRBJ1-3; D ambiguous. CDR1 MNHNS and CDR2 SASEGT come from the germline V gene. The CDR3 contains 13 residues. V lost 5 bases, J lost 0 bases, and 5 bases lay in between. The CDR3 sequence: CASSQSSGNTIYF. The CDR3 DNA reads as TGTGCCAGCAGTCAAAGCTCTGGAAACACCATATATTTT.

The chain couples TRBV6-1 to TRBJ2-1, with D perhaps assigned TRBD1 or TRBD2 (6 bases each). The CDR3 runs to 15 residues. Germline V gene data show CDR1 as MNHNS and CDR2 as SASEGT. V was trimmed by 6 bases and J by 6 bases, leaving 18 bases between them. CDR3 in DNA: TGTGCCAGCAGCTCCGAGACTAGGGGGAGCAATGAGCAGTTCTTC. It yields the protein CASSSETRGSNEQFF.

The gene calls are TRBV28 and TRBJ1-3; 10 bases align to TRBD1. CDR1 MDHEN and CDR2 SYDVKM come from the germline V gene. Trimming at V came to 4 bases and at J to 2 bases, leaving 2 bases not matched to a gene. The CDR3 consists of 15 residues. The CDR3 DNA sequence: TGTGCCAGCAGTTGGACAGGGGGGCCTGGAAACACCATATATTTT. Translation: CASSWTGGPGNTIYF. The variable domain in full, with the rest retrieved from reference TRBV28 and TRBJ1-3, is DVKVTQSSRYLVKRTGEKVFLECVQDMDHENMFWYRQDPGLGLRLIYFSYDVKMKEKGDIPEGYSVSREKKERFSLILESASTNQTSMYLCASSWTGGPGNTIYFGEGSWLTVV.

This clone was detected only once. The chain has TRBV6-6 and TRBJ2-7; TRBD1 matches 8 bases. The J segment lost 2 bases and the V segment lost 10 bases, leaving 10 bases of the junction unmatched. The CDR3 has 14 amino acids. Looked up from germline, CDR1 is MNHNY and CDR2 is SVGAGI (reference sequence). CDR3 residues: CATSTGGKTYEQYF. CDR3 coding DNA: TGTGCCACCTCTACAGGGGGTAAGACCTACGAGCAGTACTTC.

The V call is TRBV2, the J call TRBJ1-5; D is ambiguous. V was cut by 3 bases and J by 3 bases, with 9 bases left in between. CDR1 and CDR2 (germline): SNHLY, FYNNEI. The CDR3 spans 14 residues. CDR3 in DNA: TGTGCCAGCAGTGACAGGCCCGACAATCAGCCCCAGCATTTT. It codes for CASSDRPDNQPQHF.

This chain's CDR3 is CASSVYDSFEISGANVLTF. Here the CDR3 DNA reads TGTGCCAGCAGTGTGTATGACAGCTTTGAGATATCTGGGGCCAACGTCCTGACTTTC. The chain couples TRBV2 to TRBJ2-6, with D possibly matching TRBD1 (5 bases). The CDR3 totals 19 residues. The ends were cut back, 4 bases at V and 1 base at J, with 20 bases in the middle. CDR1 and CDR2 (germline): SNHLY, FYNNEI.

With respect to this clone: Distinct nucleotide sequences in the sample also encode this CDR3. The chain combines TRBV28 with TRBJ2-7, with 11 nucleotides matching TRBD2. CDR3 length: 16 amino acids. Per the germline V gene, CDR1 is MDHEN and CDR2 is SYDVKM. Germline trimming cut 5 bases from V and 6 bases from J; bases unmatched to any gene: 12. The CDR3 here is CASSPPGLAGGVEQYF. In DNA form, the CDR3 reads TGTGCCAGCAGTCCCCCCGGACTAGCGGGTGGGGTCGAGCAGTACTTC.